The sequence of this TCR beta chain was determined in a study of T-cell memory formation after mild COVID-19. About this clonotype: The antigen is unknown.

General study results and limits: Clones that shrank (day 15 to 85) were balanced CD4/CD8, whereas later expanders leaned CD4+. Memory from before infection featured some responding clones, which suggests cross-reactive memory joined. Second-wave clones peaking on day 37 lacked confirmed SARS-CoV-2 specificity.

After 5'RACE with constant-segment primers, TCR alpha and TCR beta cDNA libraries carrying sample barcodes and UMIs were obtained. TCRdb processed the 5' RACE reads anew with MiXCR; each CDR3 protein has one entry. The sample holds 350,000 to 450,000 distinct CDR3 sequences, approximately 14% seen once. The CDR3 consists of 15 residues. V gave up 4 bases and J gave up 0 bases; unmatched junction bases: 6. Germline assignment: CDR1 SGHDT and CDR2 YYEEEE. What was sequenced was PBMCs or a T cell subset sorted from them (not recorded which). This TCR was recovered from a man between 18 and 35 years old who had mild COVID-19 (a few samples of this study predate the infection). Cell type and time point are not known. The rearrangement uses TRBV5-6 and TRBJ2-5; TRBD2 aligns across 7 bases. CDR3 sequence reads: CASSRAGEYQETQYF. For the CDR3, the DNA is TGTGCCAGCAGCAGGGCGGGGGAGTACCAAGAGACCCAGTACTTC.